This passage covers 22 T cell receptor beta chains from one sample sequenced in a study of Siglec-9 on CD8 T cells in melanoma. Assay: immunoSEQ multiplex PCR; the TCRdb copy retains only in-frame clones and omits some. The table lists 29,000 or so clones, approximately 80% of them singletons. Sequencing was done on a sample of Siglec-9- CD8+ T cells sorted from blood. These receptors were taken from a human donor in good health.

The V call is TRBV28, the J call TRBJ1-1; D gene unclear. The germline gives CDR1 MDHEN, CDR2 SYDVKM. The CDR3 is made up of 15 amino acids. Between the trimmed V and J ends, which lost 2 bases and 4 bases, there was a span of 14 bases. The CDR3 here is CASSLAEEIATEAFF. DNA for the CDR3: TGTGCCAGCAGTTTAGCGGAGGAGATAGCCACTGAAGCTTTCTTT.

The V call is TRBV29-1, the J call TRBJ1-5, with D unresolved. CDR3 size: 13 residues. Trimming took off 5 bases at V and 0 bases at J, with 8 bases between the two ends. Germline V gene data show CDR1 as SQVTM and CDR2 as ANQGSEA. The CDR3 nucleotides read TGCAGCGTTCAGGAGGGTAGCAATCAGCCCCAGCATTTT. This sequence encodes CSVQEGSNQPQHF.

The J gene is TRBJ2-2, the V gene TRBV10-3; 12 nucleotides agree with TRBD2. V lost 4 bases, J lost 7 bases, and 7 bases stayed unmatched. Germline V CDR1 and CDR2: ENHRY, SYGVKD. The CDR3 runs 16 residues. CDR3 loop: CAISGLAGGPDGELFF. The CDR3 region has the DNA TGTGCCATCAGTGGTCTAGCGGGGGGGCCCGACGGGGAGCTGTTTTTT.

This clone was recorded once. The J gene is TRBJ2-7, the V gene TRBV5-6; a possible D gene is TRBD1 (6 bases). Germline-derived CDR1 and CDR2 are SGHDT and YYEEEE. This CDR3 has 14 amino acids. The V end was cut by 4 bases, the J end by 2 bases, with 13 bases between. The CDR3 loop reads CASSPRDKAYEQYF. The CDR3 bases are TGTGCCAGCAGCCCCCGGGACAAAGCCTACGAGCAGTACTTC. Full variable domain (outside the CDR3, taken from reference TRBV5-6 and TRBJ2-7): DAGVTQSPTHLIKTRGQQVTLRCSPKSGHDTVSWYQQALGQGPQFIFQYYEEEERQRGNFPDRFSGHQFPNYSSELNVNALLLGDSALYLCASSPRDKAYEQYFGPGTRLTVT.

This chain connects TRBV5-4 to TRBJ1-1, with 8 bases fitting TRBD1. Germline CDR1 reads SGHNT; CDR2 reads YYREEE (reference sequence). Trimming removed 3 bases from V and 4 bases from J; junction bases left unmatched: 5. This CDR3 region has 14 residues. In DNA form, the CDR3 reads TGTGCCAGCAGCTCCGGACAGGGAGCCACTGAAGCTTTCTTT. Amino acid sequence: CASSSGQGATEAFF. Looking up the rest from reference TRBV5-4 and TRBJ1-1 gives the full variable domain: ETGVTQSPTHLIKTRGQQVTLRCSSQSGHNTVSWYQQALGQGPQFIFQYYREEENGRGNFPPRFSGLQFPNYSSELNVNALELDDSALYLCASSSGQGATEAFFGQGTRLTVV.

V gene TRBV6-5 combines with J gene TRBJ1-6; D is possibly TRBD1 (5 bases). V gave up 6 bases and J gave up 7 bases, with 10 bases separating them. The CDR3 loop spans 13 amino acids. From germline, CDR1 is MNHEY and CDR2 SVGAGI. CDR3 region: CASRLGANSPLHF. Written as DNA, the CDR3 is TGTGCCAGCAGGCTCGGGGCGAATTCACCCCTCCACTTT.

This chain uses TRBV15 with TRBJ2-2; 8 positions agree with TRBD2. The CDR3 loop spans 20 amino acids. With V trimmed by 5 bases and J by 6 bases, 23 bases remained unmatched. CDR1 is LNHNV, CDR2 YYDKDF, per germline (reference sequence). The CDR3 spells CATSYRHGRPSGPRAGELFF. The CDR3 bases are TGTGCCACCAGCTACCGCCATGGGCGGCCTAGCGGGCCGCGTGCCGGGGAGCTGTTTTTT.

The V and J genes are TRBV6-5 and TRBJ2-1, with D uncertain. CDR3 size: 14 residues. Germline CDR1 is MNHEY and CDR2 is SVGAGI. Trimming removed 0 bases from V and 6 bases from J, with 9 bases in between. The CDR3 DNA reads as TGTGCCAGCAGTTACTCCGCCCCGCCCAATGAGCAGTTCTTC. It yields the protein CASSYSAPPNEQFF.

V usage is TRBV18 and J usage is TRBJ1-4, with 9 positions matching TRBD1. CDR3 length: 17 amino acids. Germline assignment: CDR1 KGHSH and CDR2 LQKENI. Trimming took 1 base from V and 3 from J; bases not matched to a gene: 6. The CDR3 DNA follows: TGTGCCAGCTCACCACTGGGACAGGGCGCGGCTAATGAAAAACTGTTTTTT. This encodes CASSPLGQGAANEKLFF. The variable domain in full, with the rest retrieved from reference TRBV18 and TRBJ1-4, is NAGVMQNPRHLVRRRGQEARLRCSPMKGHSHVYWYRQLPEEGLKFMVYLQKENIIDESGMPKERFSAEFPKEGPSILRIQQVVRGDSAAYFCASSPLGQGAANEKLFFGSGTQLSVL.

The J gene is TRBJ2-7, the V gene TRBV7-2; TRBD1 might be the D (7 bases). The CDR3 extends over 14 amino acids. The V gene lost 3 bases and the J gene lost 3 bases, with 12 bases spanning the gap. Germline CDR1 reads SGHTA; CDR2 reads FQGNSA. The CDR3: CASSFGGGGYEQYV. The DNA for the CDR3 is TGTGCCAGCAGCTTTGGAGGGGGCGGCTACGAGCAGTACGTC.

The rearrangement links TRBV9 to TRBJ2-3; D is undetermined. This CDR3 comprises 14 residues. Deletions cut 3 bases from V and 1 base from J, with 9 bases between. The germline gives CDR1 SGDLS, CDR2 YYNGEE. CDR3 DNA: TGTGCCAGCAGCGCCGACGTGGGCACAGATACGCAGTATTTT. Residues: CASSADVGTDTQYF.

The rearrangement uses TRBV7-9 and TRBJ1-2; D is possibly TRBD1 (5 bases). Germline V gene lookup returns CDR1 SEHNR and CDR2 FQNEAQ (reference sequence). There are 13 residues in the CDR3. Trimming shortened V by 2 bases and J by 8 bases, and 12 bases separated the two germline ends. In DNA, the CDR3 is TGTGCCAGCAGCTTACTTCTGGGGGACGGCTACACCTTC. Amino acids: CASSLLLGDGYTF.

The chain has TRBV11-2 and TRBJ2-7; possible D gene TRBD2, 5 bases. Germline values: CDR1 SGHAT, CDR2 FQNNGV. The CDR3 consists of 15 residues. Trimming cost V 5 bases and J 2 bases, with 16 bases left between them. CDR3 sequence (DNA): TGTGCCAGCAGCCCAGTCCGGGGTGCCCCCTACGAGCAGTACGTC. Translating gives CASSPVRGAPYEQYV.

V is TRBV11-3 and J is TRBJ2-3, with 8 bases identical to TRBD2. Germline CDR1 SGHNT, CDR2 YENEEA. J gave up 6 bases and V 3 bases, and 11 bases lay outside the gene matches. The CDR3 runs 16 residues. As DNA, the CDR3 is TGTGCCAGCAGCTTTACTTCGGGAGGGCCCCCCGATACGCAGTATTTT. It translates to CASSFTSGGPPDTQYF.

This chain connects TRBV13 to TRBJ2-7, with TRBD2 matching over 9 bases. In germline, CDR1 is PRHDT, CDR2 FYEKMQ (reference sequence). Unmatched junction bases numbered 8, after V lost 4 bases and J lost 4 bases. The CDR3 covers 15 residues. DNA of the CDR3: TGTGCCAGCAGCTACTCTCGCGGGAGGGGTTACGAGCAGTACGTC. Its protein is CASSYSRGRGYEQYV.

The count of this clone is one. This rearrangement joins TRBV6-1 to TRBJ2-7; weak D call: TRBD1 (6 bases). V lost 3 bases, J lost 5 bases, and 11 bases lay in between. This CDR3 is built from 13 residues. The germline CDR1 and CDR2 sequences are MNHNS and SASEGT. CDR3 DNA sequence: TGTGCCAGCAGTGATTGGGGGCCGAACGAGCAGTACTTC. It yields the protein CASSDWGPNEQYF.

This clone was seen once. The rearrangement links TRBV5-8 to TRBJ2-7; possibly TRBD1 for D (6 bases). Germline assignment: CDR1 SGHTS and CDR2 YDEGEE. The CDR3 has 15 amino acids. V shed 5 bases and J shed 2 bases, with 17 bases lying between them. The CDR3, as DNA: TGTGCCAGCAGGTATCTCACAGGGTCCGCCTACGAGCAGTACTTC. It translates to CASRYLTGSAYEQYF. The full variable domain, in which reference TRBV5-8 and TRBJ2-7 provide the parts outside the CDR3, is EAGVTQSPTHLIKTRGQQATLRCSPISGHTSVYWYQQALGLGLQFLLWYDEGEERNRGNFPPRFSGRQFPNYSSELNVNALELEDSALYLCASRYLTGSAYEQYFGPGTRLTVT.

This chain links TRBV9 with TRBJ2-5; TRBD1 is a possible D gene (6 bases). CDR1 is SGDLS, CDR2 YYNGEE, per germline. Trimming left V 0 bases short and J 2 bases short, with 11 bases between. The CDR3 consists of 15 residues. Here the CDR3 DNA reads TGTGCCAGCAGCGTAGGTGGGGGCCTTCAAGAGACCCAGTACTTC. It encodes CASSVGGGLQETQYF. The full variable domain, in which reference TRBV9 and TRBJ2-5 provide the parts outside the CDR3, is DSGVTQTPKHLITATGQRVTLRCSPRSGDLSVYWYQQSLDQGLQFLIQYYNGEERAKGNILERFSAQQFPDLHSELNLSSLELGDSALYFCASSVGGGLQETQYFGPGTRLLVL.

The V call is TRBV20-1, the J call TRBJ2-1; no clear D gene. CDR3 length equals 9 residues. Germline V CDR1 and CDR2: DFQATT, SNEGSKA (reference sequence). V dropped 4 bases and J dropped 15 bases, with 10 bases sitting between them. The CDR3 DNA sequence: TGCAGTGCTAACTTCTCTCGGTTCTTC. This sequence encodes CSANFSRFF.

This clone was recorded only once. V and J are TRBV27 and TRBJ2-1; D unresolved. Trimming pared 4 bases from V and 9 bases from J, leaving 13 bases between. This CDR3 contains 13 residues. Germline CDR1 is MNHEY and CDR2 is SMNVEV (reference sequence). CDR3: CASSYGSRSEQFF. As DNA, the CDR3 is TGTGCCAGCAGTTACGGGTCGAGGAGTGAGCAGTTCTTC.

This chain connects TRBV27 to TRBJ2-7, with a tentative D call TRBD1 (6 bases). The germline V gene has CDR1 MNHEY and CDR2 SMNVEV (reference sequence). The CDR3 spans 12 residues. Between the trimmed V and J ends, which lost 7 bases and 1 base, there was a span of 8 bases. CDR3 residues: CASIQGSYEQYV. In DNA, the CDR3 is TGTGCCAGCATCCAGGGGTCCTACGAGCAGTACGTC.

The chain is built from TRBV11-2 and TRBJ2-7, with D possibly being TRBD1 (6 bases). V shed 5 bases and J shed 6 bases, with 20 bases lying between them. The CDR3 totals 15 residues. Germline V CDR1 and CDR2: SGHAT, FQNNGV. The CDR3 protein is CASSNFPGHVVEQYF. CDR3 DNA sequence: TGTGCCAGCAGCAACTTCCCGGGACATGTGGTCGAGCAGTACTTC.